This TCR beta chain derives from a study of radiation and T cells in renal cell carcinoma. The V end lost 3 bases, the J end lost 0 bases, and 3 bases lay between the germline ends. The CDR3 is 12 amino acids. Germline V gene lookup returns CDR1 SGHVS and CDR2 FNYEAQ. Study-wide findings and caveats: Compared with controls, irradiated tumors had more, larger dominant CDR3 motifs. Intratumoral heterogeneity was not captured in these roughly 0.96 g regions. Compared with controls, irradiated tumors showed greater TCR clonality.

The treatment denotes: treatment-naive control, cytoreductive nephrectomy. Treatment-naive patients without radiation supplied the control tumors at nephrectomy. Sequencing was performed with immunoSEQ multiplex PCR; in TCRdb, only in-frame clones are kept and a portion is missing. This table has approximately 9,800 clones, roughly 60% appearing once. This clone came up a few times. What it binds is not known. J is TRBJ2-7 and V is TRBV7-6; D is undetermined. The source material was tumor tissue, sampled from a patient whose treatment was nephrectomy without radiotherapy. The sequence was collected from a man in his sixties with renal cell carcinoma. In DNA form, the CDR3 reads TGTGCCAGCAGCTTGGTCTCCTACGAGCAGTACTTC. Amino acid sequence: CASSLVSYEQYF. The variable domain in full, completed from reference TRBV7-6 and TRBJ2-7, reads GAGVSQSPRYKVTKRGQDVALRCDPISGHVSLYWYRQALGQGPEFLTYFNYEAQQDKSGLPNDRFSAERPEGSISTLTIQRTEQRDSAMYRCASSLVSYEQYFGPGTRLTVT.